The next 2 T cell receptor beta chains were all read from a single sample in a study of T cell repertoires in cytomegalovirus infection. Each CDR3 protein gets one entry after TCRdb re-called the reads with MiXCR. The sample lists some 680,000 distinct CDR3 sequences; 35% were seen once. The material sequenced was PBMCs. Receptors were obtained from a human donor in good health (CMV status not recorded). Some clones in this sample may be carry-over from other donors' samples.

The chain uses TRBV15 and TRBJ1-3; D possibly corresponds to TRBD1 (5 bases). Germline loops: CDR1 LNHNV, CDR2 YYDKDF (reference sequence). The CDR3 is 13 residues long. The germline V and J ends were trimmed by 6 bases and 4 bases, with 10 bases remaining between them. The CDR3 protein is CATRGTEGNTIYF. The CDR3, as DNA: TGTGCCACCAGGGGGACCGAAGGAAACACCATATATTTT.

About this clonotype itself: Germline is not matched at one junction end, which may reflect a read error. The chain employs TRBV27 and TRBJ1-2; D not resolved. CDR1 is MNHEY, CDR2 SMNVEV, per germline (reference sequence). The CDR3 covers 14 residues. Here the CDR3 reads CDSSFLGGIYGYTF. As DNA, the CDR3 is TGTGACAGCAGTTTCTTGGGCGGCATCTATGGCTACACCTTC.